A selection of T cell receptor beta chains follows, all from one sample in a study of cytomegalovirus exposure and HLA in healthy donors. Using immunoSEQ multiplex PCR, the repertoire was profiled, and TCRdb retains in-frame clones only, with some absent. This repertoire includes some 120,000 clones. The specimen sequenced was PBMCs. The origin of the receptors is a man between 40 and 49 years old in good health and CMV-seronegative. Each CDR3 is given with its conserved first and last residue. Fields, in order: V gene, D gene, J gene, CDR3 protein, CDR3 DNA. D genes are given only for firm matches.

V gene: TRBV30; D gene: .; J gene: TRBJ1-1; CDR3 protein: CAWSPLVGLTEAFF; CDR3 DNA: TGTGCCTGGAGTCCCCTGGTGGGACTGACTGAAGCTTTCTTT
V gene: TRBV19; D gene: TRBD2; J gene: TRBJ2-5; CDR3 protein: CASSTGTSGRGTGEQYF; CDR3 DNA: TGTGCCAGTAGTACCGGGACTAGCGGGAGGGGAACCGGAGAGCAGTACTTC
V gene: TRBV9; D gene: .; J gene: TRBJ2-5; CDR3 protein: CASSVTGKGMYQETQYF; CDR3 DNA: TGTGCCAGCAGCGTCACAGGGAAAGGAATGTACCAAGAGACCCAGTACTTC
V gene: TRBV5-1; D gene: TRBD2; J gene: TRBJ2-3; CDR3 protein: CASSSTPLAATDTQYF; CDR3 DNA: TGCGCCAGCAGCTCTACCCCCCTAGCGGCCACAGATACGCAGTATTTT
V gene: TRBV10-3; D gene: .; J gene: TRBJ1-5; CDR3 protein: CAISESLGANQPQHF; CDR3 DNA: TGTGCCATCAGTGAGTCGCTGGGGGCCAATCAGCCCCAGCATTTT
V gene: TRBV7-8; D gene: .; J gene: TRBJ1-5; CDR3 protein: CASSPRGAGISNQPQHF; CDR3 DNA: TGTGCCAGCAGCCCAAGAGGTGCAGGGATTAGCAATCAGCCCCAGCATTTT
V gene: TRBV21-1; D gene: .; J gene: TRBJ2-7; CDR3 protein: CASRRADRALLYYEQYF; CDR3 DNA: TGTGCCAGCAGAAGGGCGGACAGGGCCCTTCTTTACTACGAGCAGTACTTC
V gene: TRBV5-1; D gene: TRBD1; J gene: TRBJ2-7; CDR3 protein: CASSLGTGGFEQYF; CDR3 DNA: TGCGCCAGCAGCTTGGGGACAGGGGGCTTCGAGCAGTACTTC
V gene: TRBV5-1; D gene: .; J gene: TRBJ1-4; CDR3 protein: CASSARGVFEKLFF; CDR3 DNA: TGCGCCAGCAGTGCAAGGGGCGTATTTGAAAAACTGTTTTTT
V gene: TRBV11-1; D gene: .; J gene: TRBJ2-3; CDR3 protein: CASSLGLAGAHTDTQYF; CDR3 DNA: TGTGCCAGCAGCTTGGGTCTGGCTGGAGCGCACACAGATACGCAGTATTTT
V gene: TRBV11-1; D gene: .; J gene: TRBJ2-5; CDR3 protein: CASSSAGEAQYF; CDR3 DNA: TGTGCCAGCAGCTCGGCCGGGGAGGCCCAGTACTTC
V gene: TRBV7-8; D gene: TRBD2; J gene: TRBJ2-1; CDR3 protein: CASSSSGTRSNEQFF; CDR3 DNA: TGTGCCAGCAGCTCTTCCGGGACTAGGTCTAATGAGCAGTTCTTC
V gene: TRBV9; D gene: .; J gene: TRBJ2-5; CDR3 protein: CASSPQGRAPLQETQYF; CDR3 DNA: TGTGCCAGCAGCCCCCAGGGAAGGGCTCCTCTCCAAGAGACCCAGTACTTC
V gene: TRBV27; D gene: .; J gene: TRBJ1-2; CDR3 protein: CASSFPGYAYGYTF; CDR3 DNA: TGTGCCAGCAGTTTCCCGGGGTACGCCTATGGCTACACCTTC
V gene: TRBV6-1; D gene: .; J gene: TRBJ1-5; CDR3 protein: CASSVGGGHQPQHF; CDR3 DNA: TGTGCCAGCAGTGTCGGGGGGGGGCATCAGCCCCAGCATTTT
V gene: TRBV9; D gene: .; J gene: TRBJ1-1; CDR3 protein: CASSGPDRNTEAFF; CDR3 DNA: TGTGCCAGCAGCGGCCCAGACAGGAACACTGAAGCTTTCTTT
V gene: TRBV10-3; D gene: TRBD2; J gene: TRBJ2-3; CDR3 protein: CAISESRTSGVDTQYF; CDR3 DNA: TGTGCCATCAGTGAGTCCCGGACTAGCGGGGTAGATACGCAGTATTTT
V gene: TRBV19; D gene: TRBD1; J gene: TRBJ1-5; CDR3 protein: CASSITGGNQPQHF; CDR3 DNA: TGTGCCAGTAGTATAACAGGGGGGAATCAGCCCCAGCATTTT
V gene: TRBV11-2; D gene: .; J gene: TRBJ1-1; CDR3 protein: CASSPQLNTEAFF; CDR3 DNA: TGTGCCAGCAGCCCACAGTTGAACACTGAAGCTTTCTTT
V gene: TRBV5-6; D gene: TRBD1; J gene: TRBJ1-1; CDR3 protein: CASSSVDRGGTEAFF; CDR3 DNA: TGTGCCAGCAGCTCCGTTGACAGGGGAGGCACTGAAGCTTTCTTT
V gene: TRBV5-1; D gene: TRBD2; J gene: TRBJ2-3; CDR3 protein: CASSSLGRAGVGDTQYF; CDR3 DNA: TGCGCCAGCAGCTCGCTGGGCCGGGCGGGAGTAGGAGATACGCAGTATTTT
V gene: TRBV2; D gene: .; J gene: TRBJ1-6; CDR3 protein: CASSGQGNSPLHF; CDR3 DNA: TGTGCCAGCAGTGGGCAGGGTAATTCACCCCTCCACTTT
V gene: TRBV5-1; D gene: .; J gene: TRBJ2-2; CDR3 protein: CASSLNRGGNTGELFF; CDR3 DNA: TGCGCCAGCAGCCTCAACAGGGGAGGTAACACCGGGGAGCTGTTTTTT
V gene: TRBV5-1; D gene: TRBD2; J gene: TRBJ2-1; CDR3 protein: CASSLGLAGRDEQFF; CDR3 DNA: TGCGCCAGCAGCCTGGGACTAGCGGGGAGGGATGAGCAGTTCTTC
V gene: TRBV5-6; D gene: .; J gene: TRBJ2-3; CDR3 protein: CASSRSTDTQYF; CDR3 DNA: TGTGCCAGCAGCCGTAGCACAGATACGCAGTATTTT
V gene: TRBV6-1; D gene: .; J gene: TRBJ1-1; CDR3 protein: CASRDILGGYTEAFF; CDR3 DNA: TGTGCCAGCAGAGACATACTGGGGGGATACACTGAAGCTTTCTTT
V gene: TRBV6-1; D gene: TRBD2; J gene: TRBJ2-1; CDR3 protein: CASSEILPKLAGVTNEQFF; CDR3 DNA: TGTGCCAGCAGTGAAATACTCCCGAAACTAGCGGGCGTCACGAATGAGCAGTTCTTC
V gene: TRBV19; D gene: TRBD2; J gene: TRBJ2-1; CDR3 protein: CASSMRLAGVANEQFF; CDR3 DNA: TGTGCCAGTAGTATGAGGCTAGCGGGAGTAGCCAATGAGCAGTTCTTC
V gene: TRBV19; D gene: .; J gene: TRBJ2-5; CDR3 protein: CASSTDSQETQYF; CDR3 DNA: TGTGCCAGTAGCACCGACAGCCAAGAGACCCAGTACTTC
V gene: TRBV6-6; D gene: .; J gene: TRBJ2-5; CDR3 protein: CASITGQSIQETQYF; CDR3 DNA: TGTGCCAGCATTACGGGACAAAGCATCCAAGAGACCCAGTACTTC
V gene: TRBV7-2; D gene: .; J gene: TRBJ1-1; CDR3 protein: CASSPGGTGTEAFF; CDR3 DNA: TGTGCCAGCAGCCCCGGGGGGACTGGGACTGAAGCTTTCTTT
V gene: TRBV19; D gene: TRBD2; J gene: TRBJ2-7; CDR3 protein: CASRDRGGYEQYF; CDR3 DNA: TGTGCCAGTAGGGATCGCGGGGGTTACGAGCAGTACTTC
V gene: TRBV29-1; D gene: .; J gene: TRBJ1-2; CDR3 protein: CSGGDISYGYTF; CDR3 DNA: TGCAGCGGGGGAGACATATCCTATGGCTACACCTTC
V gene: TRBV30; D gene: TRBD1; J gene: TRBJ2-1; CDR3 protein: CAWAQGEQFF; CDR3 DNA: TGTGCCTGGGCACAGGGGGAGCAGTTCTTC
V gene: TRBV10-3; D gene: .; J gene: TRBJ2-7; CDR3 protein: CATLLGQEYEQYF; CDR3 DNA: TGTGCCACCCTCCTAGGACAAGAATACGAGCAGTACTTC
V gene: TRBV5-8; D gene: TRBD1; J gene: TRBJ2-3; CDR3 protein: CASSVRRDRAKDTQYF; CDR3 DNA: TGTGCCAGCAGCGTAAGAAGGGACAGGGCTAAAGATACGCAGTATTTT
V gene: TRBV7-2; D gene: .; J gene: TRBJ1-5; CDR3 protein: CASSLVAKGVQPQHF; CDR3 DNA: TGTGCCAGCAGCTTAGTCGCTAAGGGGGTGCAGCCCCAGCATTTT
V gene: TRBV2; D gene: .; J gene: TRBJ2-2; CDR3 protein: CASRRVGAPTGELFF; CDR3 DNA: TGTGCCAGCAGGAGGGTGGGGGCGCCCACCGGGGAGCTGTTTTTT
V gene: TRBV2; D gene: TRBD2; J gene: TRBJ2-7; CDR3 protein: CASMFGSTSGTYEQYF; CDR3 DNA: TGTGCCAGCATGTTTGGTTCGACTAGCGGGACCTACGAGCAGTACTTC
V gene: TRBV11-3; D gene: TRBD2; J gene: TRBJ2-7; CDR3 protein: CASSPTSGRALYEQYF; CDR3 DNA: TGTGCCAGCAGCCCGACCAGCGGGAGGGCGCTCTACGAGCAGTACTTC
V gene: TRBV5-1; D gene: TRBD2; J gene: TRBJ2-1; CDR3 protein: CASSLGLANEQFF; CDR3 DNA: TGCGCCAGCAGCTTGGGACTAGCGAATGAGCAGTTCTTC
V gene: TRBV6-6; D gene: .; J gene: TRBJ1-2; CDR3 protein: CASSPGAGTGYTF; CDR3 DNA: TGTGCCAGCAGTCCAGGGGCTGGGACGGGCTACACCTTC
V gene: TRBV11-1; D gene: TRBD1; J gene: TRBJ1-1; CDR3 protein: CASSNTGGDTEAFF; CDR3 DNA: TGTGCCAGCAGCAACACAGGGGGGGACACTGAAGCTTTCTTT
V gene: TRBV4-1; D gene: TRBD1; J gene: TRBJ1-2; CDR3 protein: CASSQLPDYRGRLPNTYGYTF; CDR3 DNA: TGCGCCAGCAGCCAACTCCCAGACTACAGGGGGCGGCTCCCCAATACCTATGGCTACACCTTC
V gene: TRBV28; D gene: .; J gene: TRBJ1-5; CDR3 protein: CASSATPGANSNQPQHF; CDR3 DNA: TGTGCCAGCAGTGCCACCCCAGGGGCTAATAGCAATCAGCCCCAGCATTTT
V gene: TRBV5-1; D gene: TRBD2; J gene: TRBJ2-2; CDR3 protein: CASSSRTSGNTGELFF; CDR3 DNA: TGCGCCAGCAGCTCGAGGACTAGCGGTAACACCGGGGAGCTGTTTTTT
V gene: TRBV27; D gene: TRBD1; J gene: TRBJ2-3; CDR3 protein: CATQPPGQGATDTQYF; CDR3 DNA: TGTGCCACCCAACCCCCGGGACAGGGGGCGACAGATACGCAGTATTTT
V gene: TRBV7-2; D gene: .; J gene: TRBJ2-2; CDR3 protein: CASSLSGVGELFF; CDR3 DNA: TGTGCCAGCAGCTTATCGGGAGTCGGGGAGCTGTTTTTT
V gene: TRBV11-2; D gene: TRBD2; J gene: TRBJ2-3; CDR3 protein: CASSLASLTSLGADTQYF; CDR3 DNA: TGTGCCAGCAGCTTAGCTTCTCTGACTAGCCTTGGCGCAGATACGCAGTATTTT
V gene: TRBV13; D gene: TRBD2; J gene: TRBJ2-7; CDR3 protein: CASSSSGRALKEQYF; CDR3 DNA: TGTGCCAGCAGCTCTAGCGGGAGGGCGTTGAAAGAGCAGTACTTC
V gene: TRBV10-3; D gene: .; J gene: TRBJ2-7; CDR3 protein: CAISESTQREQYF; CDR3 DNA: TGTGCCATCAGTGAGTCGACTCAGCGCGAGCAGTACTTC
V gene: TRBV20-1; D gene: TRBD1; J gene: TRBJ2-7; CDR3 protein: CSASDRDEQYF; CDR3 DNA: TGCAGTGCCTCGGACAGGGACGAGCAGTACTTC
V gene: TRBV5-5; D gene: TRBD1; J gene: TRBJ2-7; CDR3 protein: CASSLSGQGAKYEQYF; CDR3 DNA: TGTGCCAGCAGCTTGTCGGGACAGGGGGCGAAATACGAGCAGTACTTC
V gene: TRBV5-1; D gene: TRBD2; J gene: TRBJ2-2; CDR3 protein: CASSLGGRNTGELFF; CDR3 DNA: TGCGCCAGCAGCTTGGGCGGGAGGAACACCGGGGAGCTGTTTTTT